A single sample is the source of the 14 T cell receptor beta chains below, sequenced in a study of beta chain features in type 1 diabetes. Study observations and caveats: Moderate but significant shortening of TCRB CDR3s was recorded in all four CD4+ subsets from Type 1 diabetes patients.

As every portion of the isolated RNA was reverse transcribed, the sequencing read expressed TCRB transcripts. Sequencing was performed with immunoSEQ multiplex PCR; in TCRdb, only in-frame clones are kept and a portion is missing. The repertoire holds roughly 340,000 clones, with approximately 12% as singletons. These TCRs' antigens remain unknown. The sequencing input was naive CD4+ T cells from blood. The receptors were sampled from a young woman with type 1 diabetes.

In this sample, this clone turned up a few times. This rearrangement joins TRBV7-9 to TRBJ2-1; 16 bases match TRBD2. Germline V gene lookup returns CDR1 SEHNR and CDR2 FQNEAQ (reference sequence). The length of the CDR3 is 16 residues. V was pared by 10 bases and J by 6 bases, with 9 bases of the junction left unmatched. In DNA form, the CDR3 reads TGTGCCACCGGGACTAGCGGGAGGGCCCTCCGCAATGAGCAGTTCTTC. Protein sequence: CATGTSGRALRNEQFF.

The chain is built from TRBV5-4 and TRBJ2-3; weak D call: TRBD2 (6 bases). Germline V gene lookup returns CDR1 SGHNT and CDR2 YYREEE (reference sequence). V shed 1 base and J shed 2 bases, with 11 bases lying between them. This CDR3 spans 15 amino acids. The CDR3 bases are TGTGCCAGCAGCTTGCGCGCGGGACCCACAGATACGCAGTATTTT. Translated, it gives CASSLRAGPTDTQYF.

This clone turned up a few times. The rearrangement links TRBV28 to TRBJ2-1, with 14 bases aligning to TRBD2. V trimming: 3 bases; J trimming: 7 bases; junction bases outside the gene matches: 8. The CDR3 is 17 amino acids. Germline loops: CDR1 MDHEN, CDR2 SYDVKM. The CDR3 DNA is TGTGCCAGCAGTTTCGACGGGACTAGCGGGAGTCTGAATGAGCAGTTCTTC. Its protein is CASSFDGTSGSLNEQFF. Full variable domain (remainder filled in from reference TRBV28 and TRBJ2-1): DVKVTQSSRYLVKRTGEKVFLECVQDMDHENMFWYRQDPGLGLRLIYFSYDVKMKEKGDIPEGYSVSREKKERFSLILESASTNQTSMYLCASSFDGTSGSLNEQFFGPGTRLTVL.

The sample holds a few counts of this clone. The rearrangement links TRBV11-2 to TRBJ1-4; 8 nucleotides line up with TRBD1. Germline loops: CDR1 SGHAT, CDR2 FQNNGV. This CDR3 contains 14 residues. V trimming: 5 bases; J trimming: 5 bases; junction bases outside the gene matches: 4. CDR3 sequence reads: CASSARTGNEKLFF. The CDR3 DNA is TGTGCCAGCAGCGCGCGGACAGGGAATGAAAAACTGTTTTTT. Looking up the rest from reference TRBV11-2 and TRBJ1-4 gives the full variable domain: EAGVAQSPRYKIIEKRQSVAFWCNPISGHATLYWYQQILGQGPKLLIQFQNNGVVDDSQLPKDRFSAERLKGVDSTLKIQPAKLEDSAVYLCASSARTGNEKLFFGSGTQLSVL.

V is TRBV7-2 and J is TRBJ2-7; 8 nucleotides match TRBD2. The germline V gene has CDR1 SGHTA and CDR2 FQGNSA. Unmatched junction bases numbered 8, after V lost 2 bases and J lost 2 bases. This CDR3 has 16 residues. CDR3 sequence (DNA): TGTGCCAGCAGCTTACGGGCGGGAGGCCTTACCTACGAGCAGTACGTC. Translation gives CASSLRAGGLTYEQYV.

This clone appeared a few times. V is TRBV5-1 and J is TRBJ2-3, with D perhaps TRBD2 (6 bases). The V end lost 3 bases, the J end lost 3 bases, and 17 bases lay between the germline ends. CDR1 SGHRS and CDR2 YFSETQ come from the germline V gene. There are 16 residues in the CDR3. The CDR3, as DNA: TGCGCCAGCAGCTGGGGAGCGGGCCCGGGGACAGATACGCAGTATTTT. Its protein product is CASSWGAGPGTDTQYF. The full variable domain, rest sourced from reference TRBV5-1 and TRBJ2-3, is KAGVTQTPRYLIKTRGQQVTLSCSPISGHRSVSWYQQTPGQGLQFLFEYFSETQRNKGNFPGRFSGRQFSNSRSEMNVSTLELGDSALYLCASSWGAGPGTDTQYFGPGTRLTVL.

The CDR3 DNA follows: TGTGCCAGCAGTGCCCCGACAGGGGGAAGAAGCACCGGGGAGCTGTTTTTT. This gives the protein CASSAPTGGRSTGELFF. The chain recombines TRBV2 with TRBJ2-2; 9 bases align to TRBD1. Trimming took 4 bases from V and 4 from J; bases not matched to a gene: 10. The CDR3 loop spans 17 amino acids. Germline values: CDR1 SNHLY, CDR2 FYNNEI.

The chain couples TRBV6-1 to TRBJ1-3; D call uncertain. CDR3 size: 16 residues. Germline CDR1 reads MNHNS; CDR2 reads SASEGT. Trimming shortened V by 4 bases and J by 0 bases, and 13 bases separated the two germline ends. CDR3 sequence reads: CASSAGGSNSGNTIYF. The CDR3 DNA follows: TGTGCCAGCAGTGCGGGTGGGTCGAACTCTGGAAACACCATATATTTT.

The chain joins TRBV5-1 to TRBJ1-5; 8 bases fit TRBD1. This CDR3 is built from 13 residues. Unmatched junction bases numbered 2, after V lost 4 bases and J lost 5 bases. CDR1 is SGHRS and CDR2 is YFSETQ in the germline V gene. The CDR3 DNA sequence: TGCGCCAGCAGCCAGGGGGCGGATCAGCCCCAGCATTTT. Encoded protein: CASSQGADQPQHF.

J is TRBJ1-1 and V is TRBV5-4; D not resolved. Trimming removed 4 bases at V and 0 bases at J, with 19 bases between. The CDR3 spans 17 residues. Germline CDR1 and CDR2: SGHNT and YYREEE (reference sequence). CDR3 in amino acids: CASSRRAAATMNTEAFF. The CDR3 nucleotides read TGTGCCAGCAGCCGCCGCGCGGCAGCCACCATGAACACTGAAGCTTTCTTT.

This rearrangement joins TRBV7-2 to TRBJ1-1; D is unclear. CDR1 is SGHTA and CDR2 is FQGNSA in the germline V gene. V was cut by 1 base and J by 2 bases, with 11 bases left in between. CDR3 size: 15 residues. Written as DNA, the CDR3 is TGTGCCAGCAGCTTAGTAGTTAGAGGTAACACTGAAGCTTTCTTT. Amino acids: CASSLVVRGNTEAFF.

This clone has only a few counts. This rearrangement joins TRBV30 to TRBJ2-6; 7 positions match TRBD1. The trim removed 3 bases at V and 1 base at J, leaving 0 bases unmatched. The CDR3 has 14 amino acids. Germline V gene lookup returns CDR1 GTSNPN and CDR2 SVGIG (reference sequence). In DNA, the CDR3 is TGTGCCTGGAGCAGGGGGTCTGGGGCCAACGTCCTGACTTTC. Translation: CAWSRGSGANVLTF.

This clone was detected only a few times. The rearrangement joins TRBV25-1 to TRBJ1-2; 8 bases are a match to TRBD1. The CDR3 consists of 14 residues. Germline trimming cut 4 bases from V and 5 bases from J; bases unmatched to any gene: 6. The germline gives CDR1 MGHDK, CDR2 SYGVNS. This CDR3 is CASSAQGAGYGYTF. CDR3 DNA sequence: TGTGCCAGCAGTGCCCAGGGGGCAGGGTATGGCTACACCTTC.

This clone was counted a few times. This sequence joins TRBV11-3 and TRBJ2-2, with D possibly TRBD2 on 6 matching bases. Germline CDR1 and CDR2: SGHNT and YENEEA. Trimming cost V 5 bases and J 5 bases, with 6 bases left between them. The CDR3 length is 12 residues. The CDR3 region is CASSRGTGELFF. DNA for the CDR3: TGTGCCAGCAGCCGGGGGACCGGGGAGCTGTTTTTT. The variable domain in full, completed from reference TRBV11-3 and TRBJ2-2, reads EAGVVQSPRYKIIEKKQPVAFWCNPISGHNTLYWYLQNLGQGPELLIRYENEEAVDDSQLPKDRFSAERLKGVDSTLKIQPAELGDSAVYLCASSRGTGELFFGEGSRLTVL.